This entry lists 20 T cell receptor beta chains sequenced from one sample in a study of blood T cell repertoires in COVID-19. TCRdb keeps only in-frame clones here, not all; method: immunoSEQ multiplex PCR. The table records fewer than 500,000 clones, 87% of them present only once. The sample was PBMCs or T cells enriched from blood (not recorded which). These receptors all come from a woman between 18 and 29 years old with acute COVID-19.

The J gene is TRBJ2-7, the V gene TRBV6-6; D possibly corresponds to TRBD1 (6 bases). V lost 6 bases and J 5 bases, leaving 26 bases between the germline ends. CDR3 length: 17 amino acids. Germline CDR1 reads MNHNY; CDR2 reads SVGAGI (reference sequence). The CDR3 DNA is TGTGCCAGCAGCCGAAATCGCCCACAGGGAAGGTGTGACGAGCAGTACTTC. It translates to CASSRNRPQGRCDEQYF.

This rearrangement joins TRBV7-9 to TRBJ1-4; the D is unclear. The germline V gene encodes CDR1 SEHNR and CDR2 FQNEAQ (reference sequence). V was pared by 5 bases and J by 6 bases, with 7 bases between. CDR3 length equals 12 residues. The CDR3 spells CASSPPDEKLFF. CDR3 sequence (DNA): TGTGCCAGCAGCCCCCCTGATGAAAAACTGTTTTTT.

A single count supports this clone. Other DNA sequences of this sample code for an identical CDR3. The genes are TRBV10-1 and TRBJ2-3, with TRBD2 matching over 10 bases. Per the germline V gene, CDR1 is WNHNN and CDR2 is SYGVQD (reference sequence). This CDR3 spans 16 amino acids. J lost 1 base, V lost 0 bases, and 1 base had no gene match. Written as DNA, the CDR3 is TGCGCCAGCAGTGAGTCAGGGACTAGCGGCACAGATACGCAGTATTTT. Protein sequence: CASSESGTSGTDTQYF.

There are a few counts of this clone. The chain has TRBV7-9 and TRBJ2-3; a possible D gene is TRBD1 (5 bases). Germline CDR1 is SEHNR and CDR2 is FQNEAQ (reference sequence). This CDR3 is built from 16 residues. The V and J ends lost 5 bases and 5 bases respectively, with 20 bases between them. CDR3 sequence reads: CASSPLVGRGRDTQYF. CDR3 nucleotides: TGTGCCAGCAGCCCCTTAGTTGGTAGGGGAAGAGATACGCAGTATTTT.

This rearrangement joins TRBV10-1 to TRBJ1-4, with 9 bases matching TRBD1. V lost 10 bases to trimming and J lost 5 bases; unmatched junction nucleotides: 5. The CDR3 spans 13 residues. Looked up from germline, CDR1 is WNHNN and CDR2 is SYGVQD (reference sequence). The CDR3 DNA reads TGCGCCACCCACAGGGGGCGGAATGAAAAACTGTTTTTT. Residues: CATHRGRNEKLFF.

V usage is TRBV28 and J usage is TRBJ1-4; D gene ambiguous. The CDR3 is 13 residues long. The V gene lost 4 bases and the J gene lost 10 bases, with 13 bases spanning the gap. Germline CDR1 and CDR2: MDHEN and SYDVKM. CDR3 protein: CASSWYNWRKLFF. In DNA, the CDR3 is TGTGCCAGCAGTTGGTACAACTGGAGAAAACTGTTTTTT.

The genes are TRBV7-9 and TRBJ2-3; 11 positions agree with TRBD2. The CDR3 sequence is 15 residues long. V was clipped by 7 bases and J by 4 bases; unmatched bases: 7. Looked up from germline, CDR1 is SEHNR and CDR2 is FQNEAQ (reference sequence). In nucleotides, the CDR3 is TGTGCCAGCACGGGTAGCGGGGGGGCCTCAGATACGCAGTATTTT. Encoded protein: CASTGSGGASDTQYF.

This sequence joins TRBV11-2 and TRBJ2-1; D remains unclear. Germline V gene lookup returns CDR1 SGHAT and CDR2 FQNNGV. This CDR3 has 13 residues. The ends were cut back, 2 bases at V and 10 bases at J, with 12 bases in the middle. CDR3 sequence reads: CASSLRFYREQFF. The CDR3 DNA follows: TGTGCCAGCAGCTTAAGGTTTTACAGAGAGCAGTTCTTC.

This sequence joins TRBV28 and TRBJ2-7; D may be TRBD2 (6 bases). The CDR3 consists of 11 residues. V lost 8 bases to trimming and J lost 7 bases, with 12 bases between them. Germline V lookup: CDR1 MDHEN, CDR2 SYDVKM. The CDR3 is CASAGSWEQYF. The CDR3 DNA follows: TGTGCCAGCGCGGGATCTTGGGAGCAGTACTTC.

The J gene is TRBJ2-7, the V gene TRBV6-1; 10 nucleotides line up with TRBD2. This CDR3 contains 17 residues. V lost 4 bases, J lost 0 bases, and 9 bases stayed unmatched. From germline, CDR1 is MNHNS and CDR2 SASEGT. CDR3: CASSVLRASGSSYEQYF. The CDR3 nucleotides are TGTGCCAGCAGTGTCCTACGGGCTAGCGGGAGCTCCTACGAGCAGTACTTC.

The CDR3 nucleotides read TGTGCCAGCAGCTTACCCGGGATTTATGGCTACACCTTC. This encodes CASSLPGIYGYTF. V is TRBV5-4 and J is TRBJ1-2; no clear D gene. The CDR3 length is 13 residues. The ends were cut back, 2 bases at V and 5 bases at J, with 10 bases in the middle. CDR1 and CDR2 from the germline V gene are SGHNT and YYREEE (reference sequence).

The chain couples TRBV6-4 to TRBJ2-1; D may be TRBD2 (6 bases). V lost 6 bases and J lost 2, with 14 bases in between. Germline V gene data show CDR1 as MRHNA and CDR2 as SNTAGT. This CDR3 has 15 residues. CDR3 sequence: CASSPSSGAYNEQFF. The CDR3 DNA reads as TGTGCCAGCAGCCCTAGTTCGGGGGCCTACAATGAGCAGTTCTTC.

The chain uses TRBV19 and TRBJ1-2, with 9 nucleotides matching TRBD1. Germline V gene lookup returns CDR1 LNHDA and CDR2 SQIVND (reference sequence). Germline trimming cut 3 bases from V and 1 base from J; bases unmatched to any gene: 3. The CDR3 spans 15 residues. The CDR3 sequence: CASSMGQGYNYGYTF. The CDR3 DNA sequence: TGTGCCAGTAGTATGGGACAGGGTTATAACTATGGCTACACCTTC. The variable domain in full, with the rest retrieved from reference TRBV19 and TRBJ1-2, is DGGITQSPKYLFRKEGQNVTLSCEQNLNHDAMYWYRQDPGQGLRLIYYSQIVNDFQKGDIAEGYSVSREKKESFPLTVTSAQKNPTAFYLCASSMGQGYNYGYTFGSGTRLTVV.

The CDR3 sequence is CASSVGTGRIYNEQFF. The CDR3 coding sequence is TGTGCCAGCAGCGTAGGGACAGGGAGGATCTACAATGAGCAGTTCTTC. The gene calls are TRBV9 and TRBJ2-1, with TRBD1 identical over 8 bases. The germline gives CDR1 SGDLS, CDR2 YYNGEE. V gave up 0 bases and J gave up 3 bases; unmatched junction bases: 5. This CDR3 contains 16 residues.

The chain couples TRBV6-5 to TRBJ1-1, with TRBD1 matching over 10 bases. Looked up from germline, CDR1 is MNHEY and CDR2 is SVGAGI. Germline trimming cut 6 bases from V and 1 base from J; bases unmatched to any gene: 5. This CDR3 comprises 15 residues. The CDR3: CASSRQGAGNTEAFF. CDR3 nucleotides: TGTGCCAGCAGCCGACAGGGGGCCGGGAACACTGAAGCTTTCTTT.

The chain couples TRBV28 to TRBJ1-1; D might be TRBD1 (5 bases). The germline V gene encodes CDR1 MDHEN and CDR2 SYDVKM. There are 12 residues in the CDR3. V lost 3 bases and J lost 11, with 13 bases in between. The CDR3: CASSFIGRVAFF. CDR3 coding DNA: TGTGCCAGCAGTTTTATCGGCAGGGTGGCTTTCTTT.

The sample holds one count of this clone. The chain has TRBV5-6 and TRBJ1-2; D gene ambiguous. Germline assignment: CDR1 SGHDT and CDR2 YYEEEE. Deletions cut 2 bases from V and 4 bases from J, with 9 bases between. The CDR3 spans 13 residues. The CDR3 DNA reads TGTGCCAGCAGCTTTGGAGACCCCTATGGCTACACCTTC. Translation gives CASSFGDPYGYTF.

This clone was seen just once. The rearrangement links TRBV30 to TRBJ2-3; no firm D call. This CDR3 has 11 residues. Trimming removed 3 bases from V and 2 bases from J, with 3 bases in between. Looked up from germline, CDR1 is GTSNPN and CDR2 is SVGIG (reference sequence). The CDR3 sequence: CAWSVTDTQYF. The CDR3 DNA reads as TGTGCCTGGAGCGTCACAGATACGCAGTATTTT.

The table lists this clone with a few counts. The gene calls are TRBV27 and TRBJ1-2, with TRBD1 matching over 7 bases. Germline V gene lookup returns CDR1 MNHEY and CDR2 SMNVEV (reference sequence). The CDR3 length is 15 residues. After removal of 5 bases from V and 4 bases from J, the junction contained 10 bases not matched to a gene. The CDR3 bases are TGTGCCAGCAGTCCCCAAGGTAGGGACAGCTATGGCTACACCTTC. Its translation: CASSPQGRDSYGYTF.

V gene TRBV25-1 combines with J gene TRBJ1-6, with D perhaps matching TRBD1 (5 bases). The V end was cut by 1 base, the J end by 4 bases, with 14 bases between. Germline lookup yields CDR1 MGHDK and CDR2 SYGVNS. The CDR3 has 17 residues. The CDR3 DNA reads TGTGCCAGCAGTGAATCTCTTACAGGCGGATATAATTCACCCCTCCACTTT. Translated: CASSESLTGGYNSPLHF. The full variable domain, completed using reference TRBV25-1 and TRBJ1-6, is EADIYQTPRYLVIGTGKKITLECSQTMGHDKMYWYQQDPGMELHLIHYSYGVNSTEKGDLSSESTVSRIRTEHFPLTLESARPSHTSQYLCASSESLTGGYNSPLHFGNGTRLTVT.